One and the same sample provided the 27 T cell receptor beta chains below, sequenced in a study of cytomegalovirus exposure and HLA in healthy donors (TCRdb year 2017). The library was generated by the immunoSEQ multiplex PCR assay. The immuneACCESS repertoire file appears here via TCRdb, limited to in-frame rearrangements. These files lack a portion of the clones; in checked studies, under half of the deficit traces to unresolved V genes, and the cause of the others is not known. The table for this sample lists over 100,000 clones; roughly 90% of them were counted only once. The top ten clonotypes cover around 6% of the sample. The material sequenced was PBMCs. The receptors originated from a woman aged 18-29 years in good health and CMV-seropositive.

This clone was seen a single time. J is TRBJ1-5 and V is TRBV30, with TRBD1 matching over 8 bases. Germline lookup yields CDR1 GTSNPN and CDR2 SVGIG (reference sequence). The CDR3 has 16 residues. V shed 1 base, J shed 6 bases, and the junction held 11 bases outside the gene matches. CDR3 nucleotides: TGTGCCTGGAGTGGTAGACAGGGGCAAGGTAGTCAGCCCCAGCATTTT. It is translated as CAWSGRQGQGSQPQHF.

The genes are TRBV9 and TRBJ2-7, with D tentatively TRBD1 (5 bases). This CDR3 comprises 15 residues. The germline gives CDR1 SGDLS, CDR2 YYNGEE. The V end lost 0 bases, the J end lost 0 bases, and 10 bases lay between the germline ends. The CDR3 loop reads CASSVEWTSSYEQYF. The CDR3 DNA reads TGTGCCAGCAGCGTAGAGTGGACAAGCTCCTACGAGCAGTACTTC.

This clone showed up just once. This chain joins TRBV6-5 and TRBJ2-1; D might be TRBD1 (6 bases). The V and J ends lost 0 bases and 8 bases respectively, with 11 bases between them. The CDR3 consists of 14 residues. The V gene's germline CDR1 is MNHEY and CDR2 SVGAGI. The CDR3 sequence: CASSYSSGAHEQFF. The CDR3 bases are TGTGCCAGCAGTTACTCGTCAGGGGCTCATGAGCAGTTCTTC.

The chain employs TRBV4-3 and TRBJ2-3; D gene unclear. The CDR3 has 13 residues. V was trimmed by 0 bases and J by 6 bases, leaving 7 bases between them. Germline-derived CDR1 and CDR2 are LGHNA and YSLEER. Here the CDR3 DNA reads TGCGCCAGCAGCCAAGAATTCCGGGATACGCAGTATTTT. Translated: CASSQEFRDTQYF.

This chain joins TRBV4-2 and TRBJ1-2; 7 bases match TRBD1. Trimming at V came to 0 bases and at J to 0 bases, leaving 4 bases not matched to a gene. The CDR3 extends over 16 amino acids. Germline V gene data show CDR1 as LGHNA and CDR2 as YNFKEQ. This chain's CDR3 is CASSQDRQGPNYGYTF. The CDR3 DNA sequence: TGTGCCAGCAGCCAAGACCGACAGGGTCCTAACTATGGCTACACCTTC.

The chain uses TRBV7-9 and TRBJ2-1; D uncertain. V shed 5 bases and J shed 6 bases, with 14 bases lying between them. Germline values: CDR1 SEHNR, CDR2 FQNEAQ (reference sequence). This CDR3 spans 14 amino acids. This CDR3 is CASSPLAPSNEQFF. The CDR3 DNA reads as TGTGCCAGCAGCCCCTTGGCCCCTAGCAATGAGCAGTTCTTC.

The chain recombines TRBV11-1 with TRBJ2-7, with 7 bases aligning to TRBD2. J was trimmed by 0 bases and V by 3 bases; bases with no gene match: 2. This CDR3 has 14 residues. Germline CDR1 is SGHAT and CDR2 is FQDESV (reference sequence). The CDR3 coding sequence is TGTGCCAGCAGCTTTCGCGGGAGCTCCTACGAGCAGTACTTC. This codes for CASSFRGSSYEQYF.

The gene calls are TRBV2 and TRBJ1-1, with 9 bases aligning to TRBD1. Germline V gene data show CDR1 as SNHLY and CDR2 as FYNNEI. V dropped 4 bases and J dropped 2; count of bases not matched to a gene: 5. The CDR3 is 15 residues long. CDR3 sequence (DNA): TGTGCCAGCAGTGCGTGGGACAGGGTTAACACTGAAGCTTTCTTT. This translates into CASSAWDRVNTEAFF.

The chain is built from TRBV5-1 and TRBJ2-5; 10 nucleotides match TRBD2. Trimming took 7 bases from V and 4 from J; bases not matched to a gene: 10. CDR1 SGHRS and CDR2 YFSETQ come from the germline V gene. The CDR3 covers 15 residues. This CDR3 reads CASSPERGGRETQYF. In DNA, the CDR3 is TGCGCCAGCTCTCCAGAGCGGGGGGGCAGAGAGACCCAGTACTTC.

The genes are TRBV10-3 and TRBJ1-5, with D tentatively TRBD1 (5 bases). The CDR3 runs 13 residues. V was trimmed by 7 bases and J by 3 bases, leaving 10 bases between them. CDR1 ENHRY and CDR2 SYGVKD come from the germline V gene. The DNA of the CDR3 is TGTGCCATCAACGACAGAACCAATCAGCCCCAGCATTTT. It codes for CAINDRTNQPQHF.

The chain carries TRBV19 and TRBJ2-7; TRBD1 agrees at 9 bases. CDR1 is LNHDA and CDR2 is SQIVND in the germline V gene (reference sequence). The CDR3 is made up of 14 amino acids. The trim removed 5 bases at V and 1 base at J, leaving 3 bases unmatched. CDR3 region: CASSPGTGSYEQYF. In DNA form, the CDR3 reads TGTGCCAGTAGTCCCGGGACAGGGTCCTACGAGCAGTACTTC.

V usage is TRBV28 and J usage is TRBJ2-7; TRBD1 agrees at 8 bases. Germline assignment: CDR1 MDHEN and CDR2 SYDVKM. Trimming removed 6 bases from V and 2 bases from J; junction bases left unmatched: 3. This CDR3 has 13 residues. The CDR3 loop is CASRMTGAYEQYF. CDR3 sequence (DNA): TGTGCCAGCAGGATGACAGGGGCCTACGAGCAGTACTTC. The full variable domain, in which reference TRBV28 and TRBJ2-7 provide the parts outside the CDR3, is DVKVTQSSRYLVKRTGEKVFLECVQDMDHENMFWYRQDPGLGLRLIYFSYDVKMKEKGDIPEGYSVSREKKERFSLILESASTNQTSMYLCASRMTGAYEQYFGPGTRLTVT.

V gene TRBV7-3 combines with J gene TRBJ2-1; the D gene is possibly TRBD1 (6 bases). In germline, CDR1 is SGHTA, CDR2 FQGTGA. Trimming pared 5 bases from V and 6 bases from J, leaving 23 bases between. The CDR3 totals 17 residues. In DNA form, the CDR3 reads TGTGCCAGCAGCGGACCTCTGGCGGACAAACAGGGCAATGAGCAGTTCTTC. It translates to CASSGPLADKQGNEQFF.

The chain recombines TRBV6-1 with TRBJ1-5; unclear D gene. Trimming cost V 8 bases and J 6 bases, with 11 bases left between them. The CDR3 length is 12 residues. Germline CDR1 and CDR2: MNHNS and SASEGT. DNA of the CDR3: TGTGCCAGCGGCACGGCGGGTCAGCCCCAGCATTTT. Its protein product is CASGTAGQPQHF.

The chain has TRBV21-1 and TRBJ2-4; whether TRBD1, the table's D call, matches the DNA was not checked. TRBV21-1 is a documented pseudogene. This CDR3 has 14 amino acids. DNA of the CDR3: TGTGCCAGCAGCAAAGATGGGCAGCAGGACATTCAGTACTTC. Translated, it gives CASSKDGQQDIQYF.

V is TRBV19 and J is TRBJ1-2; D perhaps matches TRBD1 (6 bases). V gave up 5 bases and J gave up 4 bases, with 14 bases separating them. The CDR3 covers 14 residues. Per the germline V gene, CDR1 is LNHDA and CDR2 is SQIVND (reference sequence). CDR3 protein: CASSVGQKSYGYTF. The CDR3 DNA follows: TGTGCCAGTAGTGTCGGACAGAAAAGCTATGGCTACACCTTC.

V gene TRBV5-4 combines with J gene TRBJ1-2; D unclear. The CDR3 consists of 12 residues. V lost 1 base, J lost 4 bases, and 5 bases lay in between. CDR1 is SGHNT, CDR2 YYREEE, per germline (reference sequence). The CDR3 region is CASSLSGYGYTF. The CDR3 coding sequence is TGTGCCAGCAGCTTGTCCGGCTATGGCTACACCTTC.

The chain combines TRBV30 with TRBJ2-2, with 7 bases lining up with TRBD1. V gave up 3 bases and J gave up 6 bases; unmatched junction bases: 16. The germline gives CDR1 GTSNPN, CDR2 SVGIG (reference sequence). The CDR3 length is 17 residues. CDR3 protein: CAWSPQGRSGGAGELFF. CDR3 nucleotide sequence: TGTGCCTGGAGCCCCCAAGGAAGATCAGGGGGAGCCGGGGAGCTGTTTTTT.

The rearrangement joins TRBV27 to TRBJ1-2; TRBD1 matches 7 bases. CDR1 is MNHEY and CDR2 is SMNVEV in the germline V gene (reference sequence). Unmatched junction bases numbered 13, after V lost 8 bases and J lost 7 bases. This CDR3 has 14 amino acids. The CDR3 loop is CASATTGRLFGYTF. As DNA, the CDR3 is TGTGCCAGCGCGACGACAGGGAGGCTTTTTGGCTACACCTTC.

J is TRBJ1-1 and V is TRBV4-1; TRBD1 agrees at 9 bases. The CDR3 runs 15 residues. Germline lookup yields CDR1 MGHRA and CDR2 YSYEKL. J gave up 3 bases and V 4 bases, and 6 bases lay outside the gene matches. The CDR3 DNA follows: TGCGCCAGCAGCCCGTTACAGGGGGCGGACACTGAAGCTTTCTTT. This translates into CASSPLQGADTEAFF.

CDR3 sequence: CASSPGQAGIRQYF. CDR3 in DNA: TGTGCCAGCAGCCCGGGACAGGCCGGAATTCGGCAGTACTTC. The genes are TRBV2 and TRBJ2-7; 8 bases map to TRBD1. CDR3 size: 14 residues. Germline trimming cut 6 bases from V and 9 bases from J; bases unmatched to any gene: 13. Germline values: CDR1 SNHLY, CDR2 FYNNEI.

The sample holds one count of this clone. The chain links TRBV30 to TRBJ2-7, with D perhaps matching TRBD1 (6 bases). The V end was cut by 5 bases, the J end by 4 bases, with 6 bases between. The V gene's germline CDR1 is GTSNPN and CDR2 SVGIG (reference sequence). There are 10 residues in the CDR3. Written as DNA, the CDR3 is TGTGCCTGGGGACAGTACGAGCAGTACTTC. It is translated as CAWGQYEQYF.

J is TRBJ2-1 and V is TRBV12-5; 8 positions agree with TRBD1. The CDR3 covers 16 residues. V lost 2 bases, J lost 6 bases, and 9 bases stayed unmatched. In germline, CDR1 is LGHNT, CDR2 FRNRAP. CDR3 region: CASGLYPGQDSNEQFF. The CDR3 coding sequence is TGTGCTAGTGGTTTGTATCCGGGACAGGACTCCAATGAGCAGTTCTTC.

Here the CDR3 reads CASSTGGAYEQYF. The CDR3 DNA reads as TGTGCCAGTAGTACAGGAGGGGCCTACGAGCAGTACTTC. The J gene is TRBJ2-7, the V gene TRBV19, with D maybe TRBD2 (6 bases). This CDR3 is built from 13 residues. From germline, CDR1 is LNHDA and CDR2 SQIVND (reference sequence). V gave up 4 bases and J gave up 2 bases, with 9 bases separating them.

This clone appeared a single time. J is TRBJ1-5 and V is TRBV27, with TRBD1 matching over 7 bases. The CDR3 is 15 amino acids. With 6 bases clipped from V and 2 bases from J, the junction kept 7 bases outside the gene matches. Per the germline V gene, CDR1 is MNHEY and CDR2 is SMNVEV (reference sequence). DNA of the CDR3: TGTGCCAGCAGCCGACAGGGATATCGCAATCAGCCCCAGCATTTT. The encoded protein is CASSRQGYRNQPQHF.

In nucleotides, the CDR3 is TGTGCCAGCTCACCCGTGGTTTTGGACACCATGAACACTGAAGCTTTCTTT. It is translated as CASSPVVLDTMNTEAFF. The rearrangement joins TRBV18 to TRBJ1-1; maybe TRBD1 (5 bases). Trimming left V 3 bases short and J 0 bases short, with 17 bases between. Germline V CDR1 and CDR2: KGHSH, LQKENI. This CDR3 region has 17 residues.

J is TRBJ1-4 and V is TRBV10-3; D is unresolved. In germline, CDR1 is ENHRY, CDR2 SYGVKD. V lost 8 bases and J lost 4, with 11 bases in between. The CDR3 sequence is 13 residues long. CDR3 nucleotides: TGTGCCATCCGTGGACTCGGTAATGAAAAACTGTTTTTT. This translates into CAIRGLGNEKLFF.